A selection of T cell receptor beta chains follows, all from one sample in a study of CD8+CD57+ T cells in acquired aplastic anemia. One entry per CDR3 protein, called by TCRdb with MiXCR from the reads. The table records about 62,000 distinct CDR3 sequences, less than 65% of them present only once. Sequences were obtained from sorted CD4+, CD8+, or CD8+CD57+ T cells (not recorded which) from PBMCs. The receptors were gathered from a human donor in good health, serving as a control. Each CDR3 is given with its conserved first and last residue. A D gene is named only where the DNA matches it firmly. Part of the rows lack a size; the others show once, few, many or a class for expanded clones.

j_call v_call d_call clone_size cdr3_length cdr3_aa cdr3_nt
TRBJ2-7 TRBV10-3 TRBD2 few 14 CAIRGGDGPYEQYF TGTGCCATCAGGGGGGGGGACGGCCCCTACGAGCAGTACTTC
TRBJ2-7 TRBV2 TRBD2 - 15 CASRAQLAGIYEQYF TGTGCCAGCCGGGCTCAACTAGCGGGGATCTACGAGCAGTACTTC
TRBJ2-3 TRBV20-1 TRBD2 - 15 CSATTIAGGTDTQYF TGCAGTGCTACAACCATAGCGGGAGGCACAGATACGCAGTATTTT
TRBJ1-1 TRBV10-3 TRBD1 medium-sized 14 CAISDGQGNTEAFF TGTGCCATCAGTGATGGACAGGGGAACACTGAAGCTTTCTTT
TRBJ2-7 TRBV30 TRBD2 many 15 CAWSMALAGSYEQYF TGTGCCTGGAGTATGGCGCTAGCGGGGTCTTACGAGCAGTACTTC
TRBJ1-6 TRBV7-3 - many 15 CASSSMTLENSPLHF TGTGCCAGCAGCTCAATGACGCTGGAGAATTCACCCCTCCACTTT
TRBJ2-3 TRBV29-1 TRBD1 - 17 CSVAGTGEGRRTDTQYF TGCAGCGTGGCCGGGACAGGGGAGGGACGTAGGACAGATACGCAGTATTTT
TRBJ1-1 TRBV10-2 - few 12 CASSLQGIEAFF TGCGCCAGCAGTTTACAGGGAATTGAAGCTTTCTTT
TRBJ1-2 TRBV24-1 - few 14 CATPGIAMNYGYTF TGTGCCACCCCGGGTATCGCTATGAACTATGGCTACACCTTC
TRBJ2-7 TRBV5-1 - - 11 CASSFDYEQYF TGCGCCAGCAGCTTCGACTACGAGCAGTACTTC